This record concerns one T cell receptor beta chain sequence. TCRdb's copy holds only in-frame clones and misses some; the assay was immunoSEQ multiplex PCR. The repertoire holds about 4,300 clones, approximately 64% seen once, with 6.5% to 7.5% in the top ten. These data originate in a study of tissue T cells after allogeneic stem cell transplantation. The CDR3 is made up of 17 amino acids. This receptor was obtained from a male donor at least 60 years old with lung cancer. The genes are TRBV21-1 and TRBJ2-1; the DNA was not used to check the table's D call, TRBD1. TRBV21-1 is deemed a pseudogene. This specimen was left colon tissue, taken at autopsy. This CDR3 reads CASSKDPKDNYGNEQFF. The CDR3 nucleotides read TGTGCCAGCAGCAAAGACCCCAAGGACAACTACGGCAATGAGCAGTTCTTC.